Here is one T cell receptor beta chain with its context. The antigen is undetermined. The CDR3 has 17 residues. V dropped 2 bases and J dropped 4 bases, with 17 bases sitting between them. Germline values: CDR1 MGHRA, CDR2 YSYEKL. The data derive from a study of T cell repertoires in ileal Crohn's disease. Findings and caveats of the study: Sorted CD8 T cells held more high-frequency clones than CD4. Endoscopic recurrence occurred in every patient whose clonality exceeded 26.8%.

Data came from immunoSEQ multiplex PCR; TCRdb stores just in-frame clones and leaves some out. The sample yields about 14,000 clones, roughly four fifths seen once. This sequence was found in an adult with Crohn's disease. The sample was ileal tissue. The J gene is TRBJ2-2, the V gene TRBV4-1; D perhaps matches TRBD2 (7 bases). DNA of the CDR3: TGCGCCAGCAGCCAAAGATCAGGGGCTAGCGGCACCGGGGAGCTGTTTTTT. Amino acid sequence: CASSQRSGASGTGELFF.